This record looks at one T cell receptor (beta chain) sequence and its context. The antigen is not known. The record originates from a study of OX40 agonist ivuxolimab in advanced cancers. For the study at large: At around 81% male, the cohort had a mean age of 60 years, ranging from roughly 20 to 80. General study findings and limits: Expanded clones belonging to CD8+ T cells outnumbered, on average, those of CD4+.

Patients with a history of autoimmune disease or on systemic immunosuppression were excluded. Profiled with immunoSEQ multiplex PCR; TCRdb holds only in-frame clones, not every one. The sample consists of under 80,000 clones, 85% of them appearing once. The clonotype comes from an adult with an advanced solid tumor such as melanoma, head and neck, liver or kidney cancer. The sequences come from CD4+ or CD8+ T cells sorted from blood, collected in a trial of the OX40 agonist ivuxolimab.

The CDR3 nucleotides read TGTGCCAGCAGTGAATGGACAGGGGGCGGCTACACCTTC. This gives the protein CASSEWTGGGYTF. This chain connects TRBV6-1 to TRBJ1-2; 11 bases match TRBD1. With V trimmed by 2 bases and J by 8 bases, 1 base remained unmatched. Germline V gene sequence: CDR1 MNHNS, CDR2 SASEGT. The CDR3 has 13 residues.